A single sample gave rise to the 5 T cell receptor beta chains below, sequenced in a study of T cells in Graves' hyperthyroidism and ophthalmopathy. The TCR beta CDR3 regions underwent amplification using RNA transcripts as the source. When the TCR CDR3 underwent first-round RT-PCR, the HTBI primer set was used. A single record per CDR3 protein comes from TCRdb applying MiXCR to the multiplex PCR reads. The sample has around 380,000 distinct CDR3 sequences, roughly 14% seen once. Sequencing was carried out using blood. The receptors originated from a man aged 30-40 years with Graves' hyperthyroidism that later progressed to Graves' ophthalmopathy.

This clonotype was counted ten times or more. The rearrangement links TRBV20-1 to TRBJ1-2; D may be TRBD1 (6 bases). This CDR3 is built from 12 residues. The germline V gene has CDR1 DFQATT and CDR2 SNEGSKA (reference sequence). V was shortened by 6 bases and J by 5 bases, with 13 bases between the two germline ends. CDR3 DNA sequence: TGCAGTGCAAAGGAAGGGGGGTATGGCTACACCTTC. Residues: CSAKEGGYGYTF.

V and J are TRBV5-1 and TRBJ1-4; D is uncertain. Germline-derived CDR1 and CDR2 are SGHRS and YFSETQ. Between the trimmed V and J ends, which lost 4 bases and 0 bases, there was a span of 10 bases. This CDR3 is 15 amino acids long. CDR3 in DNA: TGCGCCAGCAGCCTGGCCCCTGCAACTAATGAAAAACTGTTTTTT. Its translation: CASSLAPATNEKLFF.

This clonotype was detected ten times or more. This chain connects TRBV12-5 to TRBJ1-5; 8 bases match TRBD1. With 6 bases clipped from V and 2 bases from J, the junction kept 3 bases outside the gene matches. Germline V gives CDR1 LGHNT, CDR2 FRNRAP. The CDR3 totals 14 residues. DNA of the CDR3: TGTGCTAGTGGCCGGGGACAGGGCAATCAGCCCCAGCATTTT. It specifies CASGRGQGNQPQHF.

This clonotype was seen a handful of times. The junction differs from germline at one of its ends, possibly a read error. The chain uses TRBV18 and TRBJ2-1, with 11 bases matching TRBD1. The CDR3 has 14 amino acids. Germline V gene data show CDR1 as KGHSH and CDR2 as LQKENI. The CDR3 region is CASSRTGGYDEQFF. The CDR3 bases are TGTGCCAGCTCAAGGACAGGGGGCTACGATGAGCAGTTCTTC.

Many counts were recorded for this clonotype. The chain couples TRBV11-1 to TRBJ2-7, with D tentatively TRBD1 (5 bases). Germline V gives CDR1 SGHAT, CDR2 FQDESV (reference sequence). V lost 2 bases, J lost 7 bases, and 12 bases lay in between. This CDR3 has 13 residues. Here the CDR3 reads CASSLRAGIEQYF. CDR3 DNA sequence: TGTGCCAGCAGCTTAAGGGCAGGGATTGAGCAGTACTTC.